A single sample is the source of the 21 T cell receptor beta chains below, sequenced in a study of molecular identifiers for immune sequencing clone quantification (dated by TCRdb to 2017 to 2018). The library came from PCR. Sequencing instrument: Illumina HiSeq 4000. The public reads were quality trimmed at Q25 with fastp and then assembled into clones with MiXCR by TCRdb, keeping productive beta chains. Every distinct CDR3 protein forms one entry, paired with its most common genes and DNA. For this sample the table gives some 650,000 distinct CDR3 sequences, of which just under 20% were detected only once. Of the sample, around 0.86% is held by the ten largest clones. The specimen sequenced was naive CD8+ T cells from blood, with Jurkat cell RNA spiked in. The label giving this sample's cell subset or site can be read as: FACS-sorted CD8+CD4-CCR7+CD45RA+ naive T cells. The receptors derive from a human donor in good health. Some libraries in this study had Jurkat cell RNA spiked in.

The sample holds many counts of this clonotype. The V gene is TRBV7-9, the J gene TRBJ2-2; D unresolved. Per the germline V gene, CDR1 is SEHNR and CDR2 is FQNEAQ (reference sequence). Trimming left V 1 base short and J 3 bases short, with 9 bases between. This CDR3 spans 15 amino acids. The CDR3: CASSLEVEHTGELFF. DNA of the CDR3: TGTGCCAGCAGCTTAGAAGTGGAGCACACCGGGGAGCTGTTTTTT.

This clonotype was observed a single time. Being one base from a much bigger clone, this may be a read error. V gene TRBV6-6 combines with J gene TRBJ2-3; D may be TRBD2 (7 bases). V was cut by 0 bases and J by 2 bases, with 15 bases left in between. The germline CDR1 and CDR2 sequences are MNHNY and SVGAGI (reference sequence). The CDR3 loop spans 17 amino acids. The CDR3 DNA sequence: TGTGCCAGCAGTTACTCGACCCACGGGGGGCTCACAGATACGCAGTATTTT. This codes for CASSYSTHGGLTDTQYF.

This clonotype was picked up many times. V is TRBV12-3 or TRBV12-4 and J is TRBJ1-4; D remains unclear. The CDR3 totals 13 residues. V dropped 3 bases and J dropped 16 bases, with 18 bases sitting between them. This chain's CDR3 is CASSLSPPEVEFF. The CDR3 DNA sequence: TGTGCCAGCAGTTTGTCCCCCCCTGAGGTAGAGTTTTTT.

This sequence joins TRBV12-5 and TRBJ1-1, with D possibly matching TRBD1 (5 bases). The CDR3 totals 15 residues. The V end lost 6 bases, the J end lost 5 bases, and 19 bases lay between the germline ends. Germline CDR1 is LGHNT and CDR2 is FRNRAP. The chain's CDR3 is CASGAWGSGNTEAFF. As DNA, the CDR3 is TGTGCTAGTGGCGCATGGGGCTCGGGGAATACTGAAGCTTTCTTT.

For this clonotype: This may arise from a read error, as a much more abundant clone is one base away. CDR3 region: CASSTPRGPTDMQYF. DNA for the CDR3: TGTGCCAGCAGTACCCCCCGGGGTCCCACAGATATGCAGTATTTT. The genes are TRBV12-3 or TRBV12-4 and TRBJ2-3; D might be TRBD2 (5 bases). The CDR3 sequence is 15 residues long.

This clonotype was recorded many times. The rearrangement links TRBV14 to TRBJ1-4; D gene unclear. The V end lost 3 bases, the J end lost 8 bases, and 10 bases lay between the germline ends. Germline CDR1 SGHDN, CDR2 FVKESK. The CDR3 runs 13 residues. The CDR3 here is CASSHLGQEKLFF. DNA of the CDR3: TGTGCCAGCAGCCATCTAGGGCAGGAAAAACTGTTTTTT.

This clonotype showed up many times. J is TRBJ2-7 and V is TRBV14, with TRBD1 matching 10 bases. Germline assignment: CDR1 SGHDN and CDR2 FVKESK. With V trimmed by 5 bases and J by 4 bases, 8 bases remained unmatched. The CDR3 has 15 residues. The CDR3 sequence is CASSSRDRGRYEQYF. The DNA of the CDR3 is TGTGCCAGCAGCTCCCGGGACAGGGGAAGATACGAGCAGTACTTC.

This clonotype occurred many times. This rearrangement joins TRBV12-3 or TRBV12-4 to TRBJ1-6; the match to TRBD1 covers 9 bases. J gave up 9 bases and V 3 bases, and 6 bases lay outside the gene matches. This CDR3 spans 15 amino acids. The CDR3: CASSFGTGLFSPLHF. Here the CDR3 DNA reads TGTGCCAGCAGTTTTGGGACAGGGTTGTTTTCACCCCTCCACTTT.

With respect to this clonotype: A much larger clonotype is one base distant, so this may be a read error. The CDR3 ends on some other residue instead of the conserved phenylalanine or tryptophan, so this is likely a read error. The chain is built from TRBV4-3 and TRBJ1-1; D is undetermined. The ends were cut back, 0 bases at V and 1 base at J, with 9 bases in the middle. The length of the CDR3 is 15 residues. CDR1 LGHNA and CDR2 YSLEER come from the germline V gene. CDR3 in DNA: TGCGCCAGCAGCCAAGAATCGAGCTCGAACACTGAAGCTTTCTTG. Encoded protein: CASSQESSSNTEAFL.

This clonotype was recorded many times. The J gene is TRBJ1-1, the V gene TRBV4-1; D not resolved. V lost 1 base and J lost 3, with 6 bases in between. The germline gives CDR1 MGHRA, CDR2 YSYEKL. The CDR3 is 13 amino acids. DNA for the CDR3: TGCGCCAGCAGCCAAGTGGGTCACACTGAAGCTTTCTTT. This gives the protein CASSQVGHTEAFF.

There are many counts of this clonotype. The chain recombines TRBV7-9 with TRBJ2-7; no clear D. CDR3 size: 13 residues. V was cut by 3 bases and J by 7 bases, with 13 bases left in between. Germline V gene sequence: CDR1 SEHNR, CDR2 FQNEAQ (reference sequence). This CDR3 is CASSLGWTEEQYF. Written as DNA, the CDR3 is TGTGCCAGCAGCTTGGGCTGGACGGAGGAGCAGTACTTC.

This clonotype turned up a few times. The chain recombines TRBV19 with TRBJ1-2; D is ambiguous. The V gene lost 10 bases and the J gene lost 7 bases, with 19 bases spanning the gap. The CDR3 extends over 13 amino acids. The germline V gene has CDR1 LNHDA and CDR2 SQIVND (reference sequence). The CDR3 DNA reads TGTGCCACCGATCCGGGCGAATCCAGTGGCTACACCTTC. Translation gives CATDPGESSGYTF.

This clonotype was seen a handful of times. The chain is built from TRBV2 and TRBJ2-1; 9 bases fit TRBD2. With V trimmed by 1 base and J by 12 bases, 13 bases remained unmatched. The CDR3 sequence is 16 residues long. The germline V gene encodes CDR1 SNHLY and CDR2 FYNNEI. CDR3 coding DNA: TGTGCCAGCAGTGAAGGGCGGACTAGCGTATTTCGGAGGCAGTTCTTC. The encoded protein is CASSEGRTSVFRRQFF.

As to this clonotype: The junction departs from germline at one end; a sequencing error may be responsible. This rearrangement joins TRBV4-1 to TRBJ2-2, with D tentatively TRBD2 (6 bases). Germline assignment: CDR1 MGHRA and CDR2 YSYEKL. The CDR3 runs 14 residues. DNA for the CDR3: TGCGCCAGCAGCCTCCGGGAGAACACCGAGGAGCTGTTTTTT. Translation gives CASSLRENTEELFF.

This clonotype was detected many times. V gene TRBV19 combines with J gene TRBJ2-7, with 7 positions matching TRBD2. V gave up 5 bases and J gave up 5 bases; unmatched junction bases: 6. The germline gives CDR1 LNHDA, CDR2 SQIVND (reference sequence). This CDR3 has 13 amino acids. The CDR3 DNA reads TGTGCCAGTAGTGCCGGACTAGTTGACGAGCAGTACTTC. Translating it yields CASSAGLVDEQYF.

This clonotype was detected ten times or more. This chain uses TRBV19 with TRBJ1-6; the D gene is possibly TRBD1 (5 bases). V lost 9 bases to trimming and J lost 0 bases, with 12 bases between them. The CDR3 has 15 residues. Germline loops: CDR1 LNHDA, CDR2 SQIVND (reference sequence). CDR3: CASSPGLSYNSPLHF. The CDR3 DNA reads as TGTGCCAGCAGTCCAGGGCTCTCCTATAATTCACCCCTCCACTTT.

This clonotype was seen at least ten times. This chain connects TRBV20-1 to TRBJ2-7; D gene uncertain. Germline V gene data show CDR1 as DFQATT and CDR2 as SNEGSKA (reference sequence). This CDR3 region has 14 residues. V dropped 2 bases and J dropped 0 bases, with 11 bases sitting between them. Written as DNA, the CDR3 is TGCAGTGCTAGAAGCTTCCTGAGCTCCTACGAGCAGTACTTC. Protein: CSARSFLSSYEQYF.

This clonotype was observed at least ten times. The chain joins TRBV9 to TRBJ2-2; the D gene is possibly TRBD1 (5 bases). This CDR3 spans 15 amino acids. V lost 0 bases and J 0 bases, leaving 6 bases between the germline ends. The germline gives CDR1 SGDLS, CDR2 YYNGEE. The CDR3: CASSVGTSNTGELFF. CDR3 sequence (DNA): TGTGCCAGCAGCGTAGGGACATCGAACACCGGGGAGCTGTTTTTT.

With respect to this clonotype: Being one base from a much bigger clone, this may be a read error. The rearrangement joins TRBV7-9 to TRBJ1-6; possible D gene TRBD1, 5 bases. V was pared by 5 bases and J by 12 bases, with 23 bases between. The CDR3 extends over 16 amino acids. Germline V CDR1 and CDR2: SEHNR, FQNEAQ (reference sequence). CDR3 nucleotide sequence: TGTGCCAGCAGCGACTCGGGACTGCTTTTTGATTTACCCCTCCACTTT. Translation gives CASSDSGLLFDLPLHF.

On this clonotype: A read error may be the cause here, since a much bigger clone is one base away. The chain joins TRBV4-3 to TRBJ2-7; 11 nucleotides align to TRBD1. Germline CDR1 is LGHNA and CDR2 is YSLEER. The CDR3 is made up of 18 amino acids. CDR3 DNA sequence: TGCGCCAGCAGCCAAGAATGGACAGGGGGCGTCGGCTCCTACGAGCAGCACTTC. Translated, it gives CASSQEWTGGVGSYEQHF.

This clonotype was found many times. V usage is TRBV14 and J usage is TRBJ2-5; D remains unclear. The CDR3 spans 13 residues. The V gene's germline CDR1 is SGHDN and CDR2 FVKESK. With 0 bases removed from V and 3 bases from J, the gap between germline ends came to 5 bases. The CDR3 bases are TGTGCCAGCAGCCAAGAGACCGAAGAGACCCAGTACTTC. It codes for CASSQETEETQYF.